Listed here are 2 T cell receptor beta chains from one sample, sequenced in a study of T cells after yellow fever vaccination. TCRdb re-called the 5' RACE reads with MiXCR, one entry per CDR3 protein. The sample includes some 320,000 distinct CDR3 sequences, 4.1% of them seen just once. The sample in question was PBMCs, obtained 5 days after the yellow fever booster vaccination. These receptors all stem from a man younger than 35 who received the YFV17D yellow fever vaccine.

The V gene is TRBV20-1, the J gene TRBJ2-7; tentatively, D is TRBD2 (5 bases). CDR1 DFQATT and CDR2 SNEGSKA come from the germline V gene (reference sequence). V gave up 6 bases and J gave up 3 bases, with 18 bases separating them. CDR3 length: 14 residues. As DNA, the CDR3 is TGCAGTGCCAAGACATCGGAGGTTGACTACGAGCAGTACGTC. Translating it yields CSAKTSEVDYEQYV.

This clonotype was observed a few times. This chain connects TRBV12-3 or TRBV12-4 to TRBJ2-3; TRBD2 matches at 8 bases. The V gene end was trimmed by 4 bases and the J gene end by 1 base; junction bases not matched to a gene: 7. The CDR3 consists of 16 residues. The CDR3 DNA reads as TGTGCCAGCAGTTCCCCGCGGGGGGTCGGCACAGATACGCAGTATTTT. Translated, it gives CASSSPRGVGTDTQYF.